Sequencing of this T cell receptor beta chain was carried out in a study of PD-1 blockade in classical Hodgkin lymphoma. Regarding the study as a whole: Some patients began nivolumab under 1 year after ASCT. These patients were excluded from later analyses. Diversity similar to that of newly diagnosed patients was seen at baseline in complete responders.

Per the germline V gene, CDR1 is SGHVS and CDR2 is FNYEAQ. V was trimmed by 2 bases and J by 3 bases, leaving 11 bases between them. The CDR3 contains 16 residues. Here immunoSEQ multiplex PCR was the method, and the copy in TCRdb shows in-frame clones only, minus some. The table records fewer than 20,000 clones, around 85% of them present only once. With no exception, relapse followed autologous stem cell transplantation in all patients, and brentuximab vedotin exposure varied. Complete response, partial response or progressive disease was each patient's best response. Of note for this clone: Its antigen is still unknown.

The rearrangement joins TRBV7-6 to TRBJ1-6; D possibly corresponds to TRBD1 (6 bases). Sample: peripheral blood mononuclear cells (PBMCs), taken at baseline. This TCR derives from a human donor with classical Hodgkin lymphoma. CDR3 nucleotides: TGTGCCAGCAGCTTACGGGAAGGGGGCTATAATTCACCCCTCCACTTT. This encodes CASSLREGGYNSPLHF.